Below, 32 T cell receptor beta chains from the same sample are listed, as sequenced in a study of blood T cell repertoires in COVID-19. The table came from immunoSEQ multiplex PCR; TCRdb's copy has only in-frame clones and leaves some out. The sample has some 70,000 clones, approximately 83% seen once. The sequenced sample was peripheral blood. The source of these receptors is a man between 35 and 55 years old with COVID-19, enrolled during active disease.

This rearrangement joins TRBV6-5 to TRBJ2-1; 7 nucleotides match TRBD1. This CDR3 has 13 residues. Germline V gene lookup returns CDR1 MNHEY and CDR2 SVGAGI. Losses at the gene ends were 6 bases for V and 5 bases for J; bases not matched to a gene: 4. CDR3: CASRGTANNEQFF. The CDR3 nucleotides are TGTGCCAGCAGAGGGACAGCTAACAATGAGCAGTTCTTC.

This chain joins TRBV6-1 and TRBJ1-2; 10 bases agree with TRBD1. V lost 4 bases to trimming and J lost 5 bases; unmatched junction nucleotides: 10. This CDR3 region has 16 residues. CDR1 is MNHNS and CDR2 is SASEGT in the germline V gene. The CDR3: CASSALSGTGDYGYTF. CDR3 coding DNA: TGTGCCAGCAGTGCACTATCCGGGACAGGGGATTATGGCTACACCTTC.

This chain uses TRBV12-1 with TRBJ1-5; the table's TRBD1 call for D was not verified on the DNA. TRBV12-1 is a recognized pseudogene. This CDR3 region has 17 residues. The CDR3 coding sequence is TGTGCCAGCAGCTCACCCGACAGGGAGCTTGTCAATCAGCCCCAGCATTTT. Its translation: CASSSPDRELVNQPQHF.

The chain couples TRBV2 to TRBJ2-7; 11 bases are a match to TRBD1. The junction had 8 bases not matched to a gene; V was cut back by 4 bases and J by 9 bases. Germline CDR1 and CDR2: SNHLY and FYNNEI. CDR3 length: 14 residues. The CDR3 region has the DNA TGTGCCAGCAGTGGGTGGACAGGGGGCGAGGTGCAGTACTTC. It encodes CASSGWTGGEVQYF.

Only a few counts were recorded for this clone. CDR3 loop: CAWSSRGVREKLFF. The DNA of the CDR3 is TGTGCCTGGAGTAGTCGGGGTGTACGTGAAAAACTGTTTTTT. The rearrangement links TRBV30 to TRBJ1-4, with D unresolved. Germline assignment: CDR1 GTSNPN and CDR2 SVGIG (reference sequence). Deletions cut 2 bases from V and 7 bases from J, with 14 bases between. The CDR3 loop spans 14 amino acids. Full variable domain (rest looked up from reference TRBV30 and TRBJ1-4): SQTIHQWPATLVQPVGSPLSLECTVEGTSNPNLYWYRQAAGRGLQLLFYSVGIGQISSEVPQNLSASRPQDRQFILSSKKLLLSDSGFYLCAWSSRGVREKLFFGSGTQLSVL.

This rearrangement joins TRBV18 to TRBJ2-1; D possibly corresponds to TRBD1 (6 bases). There are 13 residues in the CDR3. V was cut by 3 bases and J by 9 bases, with 12 bases left in between. The germline gives CDR1 KGHSH, CDR2 LQKENI. CDR3 in amino acids: CASSPPTGSEQFF. For the CDR3, the DNA is TGTGCCAGCTCACCCCCCACAGGGAGTGAGCAGTTCTTC.

The rearrangement uses TRBV6-5 and TRBJ1-2; D call uncertain. V was shortened by 6 bases and J by 2 bases, with 13 bases between the two germline ends. Germline lookup yields CDR1 MNHEY and CDR2 SVGAGI. The CDR3 extends over 14 amino acids. Here the CDR3 DNA reads TGTGCCAGCAGGATTTCTAACCCGAACTATGGCTACACCTTC. Its translation: CASRISNPNYGYTF.

The chain joins TRBV28 to TRBJ2-2; TRBD1 matches at 7 bases. This CDR3 comprises 14 residues. Germline lookup yields CDR1 MDHEN and CDR2 SYDVKM. Trimming took 4 bases from V and 4 from J; bases not matched to a gene: 3. Here the CDR3 reads CASSSTGATGELFF. DNA for the CDR3: TGTGCCAGCAGTTCTACAGGGGCCACCGGGGAGCTGTTTTTT. Full variable domain (outside the CDR3, taken from reference TRBV28 and TRBJ2-2): DVKVTQSSRYLVKRTGEKVFLECVQDMDHENMFWYRQDPGLGLRLIYFSYDVKMKEKGDIPEGYSVSREKKERFSLILESASTNQTSMYLCASSSTGATGELFFGEGSRLTVL.

The chain carries TRBV5-8 and TRBJ2-5; 9 nucleotides match TRBD2. CDR1 is SGHTS and CDR2 is YDEGEE in the germline V gene. The CDR3 extends over 15 amino acids. V shed 4 bases, J shed 1 base, and the junction held 5 bases outside the gene matches. CDR3 bases: TGTGCCAGCAGCGGCGGGGGGGCAGCCCAAGAGACCCAGTACTTC. Its translation is CASSGGGAAQETQYF.

This sequence joins TRBV5-1 and TRBJ2-3; possible D gene TRBD2, 5 bases. The ends were cut back, 1 base at V and 3 bases at J, with 18 bases in the middle. Germline lookup yields CDR1 SGHRS and CDR2 YFSETQ. The CDR3 runs 17 residues. CDR3 in DNA: TGCGCCAGCAGCTTGTTAGGGATCGGGGAAGGGACAGATACGCAGTATTTT. This encodes CASSLLGIGEGTDTQYF.

V gene TRBV5-1 combines with J gene TRBJ1-5, with TRBD1 identical over 8 bases. The CDR3 runs 17 residues. V lost 7 bases and J lost 2; bases outside the gene matches: 14. The germline gives CDR1 SGHRS, CDR2 YFSETQ. The CDR3 region has the DNA TGCGCCAGCCGCAAGTCTCCAGGGGGCGAGGGCAATCAGCCCCAGCATTTT. Translating it yields CASRKSPGGEGNQPQHF.

The chain is built from TRBV6-5 and TRBJ1-6; 7 bases line up with TRBD1. Germline loops: CDR1 MNHEY, CDR2 SVGAGI. The length of the CDR3 is 14 residues. The V and J ends lost 7 bases and 9 bases, in that order; junction bases with no gene match: 9. The DNA of the CDR3 is TGTGCCAGCAACCGACAGGGCTTGAGTTCACCCCTCCACTTT. Translation gives CASNRQGLSSPLHF.

The J gene is TRBJ1-6, the V gene TRBV7-2; D is possibly TRBD1 (5 bases). Trimming pared 8 bases from V and 7 bases from J, leaving 15 bases between. The germline V gene has CDR1 SGHTA and CDR2 FQGNSA. The length of the CDR3 is 14 residues. The CDR3 sequence: CASFGGRRNSPLHF. The CDR3, as DNA: TGTGCCAGCTTCGGGGGTAGGAGGAATTCACCCCTCCACTTT.

This clone appeared once. J is TRBJ2-3 and V is TRBV7-2; D perhaps matches TRBD2 (6 bases). In germline, CDR1 is SGHTA, CDR2 FQGNSA. The length of the CDR3 is 15 residues. With 1 base removed from V and 2 bases from J, the gap between germline ends came to 10 bases. CDR3 nucleotides: TGTGCCAGCAGCTTAGTCGGGGGAGCCACAGATACGCAGTATTTT. This translates into CASSLVGGATDTQYF.

The rearrangement links TRBV6-6 to TRBJ1-1; a weak D match, TRBD1 (6 bases). Germline-derived CDR1 and CDR2 are MNHNY and SVGAGI (reference sequence). V dropped 9 bases and J dropped 4 bases, with 12 bases sitting between them. The CDR3 contains 12 residues. CDR3 protein: CASQGLGTEAFF. CDR3 bases: TGTGCCAGTCAGGGGCTGGGCACTGAAGCTTTCTTT.

The V gene is TRBV28, the J gene TRBJ1-2; TRBD1 matches at 7 bases. Germline loops: CDR1 MDHEN, CDR2 SYDVKM. The V and J ends lost 3 bases and 4 bases, in that order; junction bases with no gene match: 2. The CDR3 covers 13 residues. This chain's CDR3 is CASSFRDSYGYTF. The DNA of the CDR3 is TGTGCCAGCAGTTTTCGGGACAGCTATGGCTACACCTTC.

V and J are TRBV3-1 (or the pseudogene TRBV3-2) and TRBJ1-3; no clear D gene. Deletions cut 8 bases from V and 2 bases from J, with 13 bases between. Germline V gene data show CDR1 as LGHDT and CDR2 as YNNKEL (reference sequence). The CDR3 contains 14 residues. The CDR3 spells CASGGLNPGNTIYF. In nucleotides, the CDR3 is TGTGCCAGCGGCGGACTCAACCCTGGAAACACCATATATTTT.

The chain uses TRBV3-1 (or the pseudogene TRBV3-2) and TRBJ2-1, with 7 bases fitting TRBD1. CDR1 is LGHDT and CDR2 is YNNKEL in the germline V gene (reference sequence). V trimming: 4 bases; J trimming: 0 bases; junction bases outside the gene matches: 3. This CDR3 has 15 residues. The CDR3 loop reads CASSPGTASYNEQFF. The CDR3 nucleotides read TGTGCCAGCAGCCCAGGGACAGCCTCCTACAATGAGCAGTTCTTC.

This clone was observed a few times. This chain joins TRBV4-1 and TRBJ2-2; tentatively, D is TRBD2 (5 bases). CDR3 length: 16 amino acids. Trimming cost V 3 bases and J 4 bases, with 15 bases left between them. Germline V gives CDR1 MGHRA, CDR2 YSYEKL. As DNA, the CDR3 is TGCGCCAGCAGCCAGCAGTTCGCGGGCCCCACCGGGGAGCTGTTTTTT. This codes for CASSQQFAGPTGELFF.

This sequence joins TRBV28 and TRBJ1-5; D perhaps matches TRBD1 (5 bases). The CDR3 contains 14 residues. Trimming cost V 5 bases and J 2 bases, with 10 bases left between them. The germline V gene has CDR1 MDHEN and CDR2 SYDVKM. CDR3 in amino acids: CASSISQGNQPQHF. For the CDR3, the DNA is TGTGCCAGCAGTATCTCACAGGGCAATCAGCCCCAGCATTTT.

The chain links TRBV11-2 to TRBJ2-2, with 11 positions matching TRBD1. The CDR3 consists of 15 residues. With V trimmed by 5 bases and J by 7 bases, 6 bases remained unmatched. Germline assignment: CDR1 SGHAT and CDR2 FQNNGV. The CDR3 here is CASSPGQGAVGELFF. CDR3 nucleotides: TGTGCCAGCAGCCCCGGACAGGGGGCTGTCGGGGAGCTGTTTTTT.

The chain employs TRBV2 and TRBJ2-3, with 7 bases fitting TRBD1. The ends lost 7 bases at V and 5 bases at J; junction bases unmatched: 3. The CDR3 extends over 12 amino acids. Germline V lookup: CDR1 SNHLY, CDR2 FYNNEI. The CDR3 region is CASNNRGDTQYF. CDR3 coding DNA: TGTGCCAGCAACAACAGGGGAGATACGCAGTATTTT. Variable domain in full (rest from reference TRBV2 and TRBJ2-3): EPEVTQTPSHQVTQMGQEVILRCVPISNHLYFYWYRQILGQKVEFLVSFYNNEISEKSEIFDDQFSVERPDGSNFTLKIRSTKLEDSAMYFCASNNRGDTQYFGPGTRLTVL.

V usage is TRBV2 and J usage is TRBJ1-6, with 7 bases lining up with TRBD1. Trimming took 9 bases from V and 5 from J; bases not matched to a gene: 4. From germline, CDR1 is SNHLY and CDR2 FYNNEI. This CDR3 is 13 amino acids long. CDR3 DNA sequence: TGTGCCAGTACGGGACAGCATAATTCACCCCTCCACTTT. It encodes CASTGQHNSPLHF.

The V and J genes are TRBV4-2 and TRBJ1-6; the D is unclear. This CDR3 has 13 residues. Trimming shortened V by 0 bases and J by 15 bases, and 12 bases separated the two germline ends. Per germline, CDR1 LGHNA and CDR2 YNFKEQ. CDR3 nucleotides: TGTGCCAGCAGCCAAGATACCGAGTCTGGCCTCCACTTT. Encoded protein: CASSQDTESGLHF.

Here the CDR3 DNA reads TGTGCCAGCAGTTTAGGACTAGCGGCCGAGACCCAGTACTTC. It translates to CASSLGLAAETQYF. The chain has TRBV27 and TRBJ2-5; 10 positions agree with TRBD2. Unmatched junction bases numbered 2, after V lost 2 bases and J lost 5 bases. The CDR3 has 14 residues. Germline V CDR1 and CDR2: MNHEY, SMNVEV (reference sequence).

The chain has TRBV19 and TRBJ1-5; D not certain. This CDR3 region has 16 residues. Germline-derived CDR1 and CDR2 are LNHDA and SQIVND (reference sequence). V lost 0 bases and J lost 6, with 15 bases in between. The CDR3 DNA reads TGTGCCAGTAGTATAGATAGATCGGGGAGGACTCAGCCCCAGCATTTT. Its protein is CASSIDRSGRTQPQHF.

This chain links TRBV28 with TRBJ1-2, with D perhaps TRBD1 (5 bases). This CDR3 has 12 residues. The germline gives CDR1 MDHEN, CDR2 SYDVKM. V lost 5 bases, J lost 4 bases, and 8 bases lay in between. CDR3 in amino acids: CASSTDTYGYTF. DNA for the CDR3: TGTGCCAGCAGTACGGACACCTATGGCTACACCTTC.

The CDR3 DNA is TGTGCCAGCAGAGGAGTTTTTGAGCAGTTCTTC. Its protein is CASRGVFEQFF. J is TRBJ2-1 and V is TRBV6-5; D ambiguous. V shed 6 bases and J shed 9 bases, with 9 bases lying between them. The CDR3 has 11 amino acids. Germline V gives CDR1 MNHEY, CDR2 SVGAGI.

This sequence joins TRBV5-4 and TRBJ2-5; 15 bases match TRBD2. The CDR3 is 18 residues long. V shed 0 bases and J 1 base; nucleotides not matched to a gene: 4. Looked up from germline, CDR1 is SGHNT and CDR2 is YYREEE (reference sequence). Written as DNA, the CDR3 is TGTGCCAGCAGCTTGGCGGGACTAGCGGGGGGCCTCCAAGAGACCCAGTACTTC. It yields the protein CASSLAGLAGGLQETQYF.

With regard to this clone: An end of the junction differs from the germline gene, which may be a read error. This chain uses TRBV30 with TRBJ2-5; 8 bases agree with TRBD1. In germline, CDR1 is GTSNPN, CDR2 SVGIG (reference sequence). The CDR3 is 14 amino acids. The CDR3 sequence is CTWSPGGVQETQYF. The CDR3 coding sequence is TGTACCTGGAGTCCAGGGGGCGTACAAGAGACCCAGTACTTC.

The chain employs TRBV2 and TRBJ1-1; D gene unclear. Germline V gives CDR1 SNHLY, CDR2 FYNNEI. The CDR3 is made up of 13 amino acids. V was shortened by 6 bases and J by 0 bases, with 8 bases between the two germline ends. CDR3: CASRFQVNTEAFF. CDR3 coding DNA: TGTGCCAGCAGATTTCAGGTGAACACTGAAGCTTTCTTT.

The chain has TRBV7-6 and TRBJ2-2, with TRBD2 as a possible D gene (6 bases). Germline CDR1 is SGHVS and CDR2 is FNYEAQ. Trimming took 2 bases from V and 3 from J, leaving 10 bases between them. The CDR3 has 15 residues. CDR3 bases: TGTGCCAGCAGCTTACGGGGAGGAGACACCGGGGAGCTGTTTTTT. Amino acid sequence: CASSLRGGDTGELFF.